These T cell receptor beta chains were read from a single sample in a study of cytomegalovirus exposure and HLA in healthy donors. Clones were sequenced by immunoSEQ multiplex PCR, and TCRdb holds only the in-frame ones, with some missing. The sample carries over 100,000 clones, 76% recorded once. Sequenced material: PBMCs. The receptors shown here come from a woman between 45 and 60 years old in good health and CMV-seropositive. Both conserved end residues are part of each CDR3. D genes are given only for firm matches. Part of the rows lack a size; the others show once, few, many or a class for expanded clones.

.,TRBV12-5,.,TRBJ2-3,CASGSRGTDTQYF,TGTGCTAGTGGCTCCCGGGGGACAGATACGCAGTATTTT
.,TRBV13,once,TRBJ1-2,CASSLQGGVYGYTF,TGTGCCAGCAGCTTACAGGGAGGGGTTTATGGCTACACCTTC
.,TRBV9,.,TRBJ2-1,CASSPPRGSSYNEQFF,TGTGCCAGCAGCCCCCCCCGGGGGAGCTCCTACAATGAGCAGTTCTTC
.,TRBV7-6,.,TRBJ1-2,CASSLVSTGGLYGYTF,TGTGCCAGCAGCTTAGTATCGACAGGAGGCCTCTATGGCTACACCTTC
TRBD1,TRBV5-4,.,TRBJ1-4,CASSLQGAREKLFF,TGTGCCAGCAGCTTACAGGGGGCGAGGGAAAAACTGTTTTTT
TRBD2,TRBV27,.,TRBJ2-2,CASSYRASGVSGELFF,TGTGCCAGCAGTTATCGGGCTAGCGGGGTTAGTGGGGAGCTGTTTTTT
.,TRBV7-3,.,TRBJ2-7,CASSIGTNYEQYF,TGTGCCAGCAGCATCGGGACAAACTACGAGCAGTACTTC
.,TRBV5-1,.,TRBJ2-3,CASSFGGKTDTQYF,TGCGCCAGCAGCTTCGGGGGAAAGACAGATACGCAGTATTTT
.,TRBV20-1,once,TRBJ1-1,CSGEDNTEAFF,TGCAGTGGGGAGGATAACACTGAAGCTTTCTTT
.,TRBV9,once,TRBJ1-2,CASSASTGPPYGYTF,TGTGCCAGCAGCGCCTCAACAGGGCCGCCGTATGGCTACACCTTC
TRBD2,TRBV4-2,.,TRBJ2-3,CASSLNPRGAGGLDTQYF,TGTGCCAGCAGCCTCAACCCCCGCGGGGCGGGGGGGCTAGATACGCAGTATTTT
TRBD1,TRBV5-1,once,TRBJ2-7,CASSRDRGSYEQYF,TGCGCCAGCAGCCGAGACAGGGGCTCCTACGAGCAGTACTTC
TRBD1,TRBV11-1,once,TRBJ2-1,CASSLGTGPSSYNEQFF,TGTGCCAGCAGCTTAGGGACAGGGCCCAGCTCCTACAATGAGCAGTTCTTC
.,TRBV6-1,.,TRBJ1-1,CASSPIKNTEAFF,TGTGCCAGCAGCCCCATCAAGAACACTGAAGCTTTCTTT
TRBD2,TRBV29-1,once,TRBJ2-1,CSVEGTSGSYNEQFF,TGCAGCGTTGAAGGGACTAGCGGGAGCTACAATGAGCAGTTCTTC
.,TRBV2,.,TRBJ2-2,CASSGGLAFNTGELFF,TGTGCCAGCAGTGGCGGTCTAGCGTTTAACACCGGGGAGCTGTTTTTT
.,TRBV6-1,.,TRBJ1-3,CASSERRPGTARNTIYF,TGTGCCAGCAGTGAGCGGCGGCCGGGAACTGCCCGAAACACCATATATTTT
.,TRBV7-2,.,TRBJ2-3,CASMAEPSTDTQYF,TGTGCCAGCATGGCGGAACCTAGCACAGATACGCAGTATTTT
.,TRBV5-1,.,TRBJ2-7,CASSLSSTGTPAYEQYF,TGCGCCAGCAGCTTGTCCTCTACCGGGACTCCGGCCTACGAGCAGTACTTC
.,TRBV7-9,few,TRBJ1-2,CSSSEFNYGYTF,TGTTCCAGCAGCGAGTTCAACTATGGCTACACCTTC
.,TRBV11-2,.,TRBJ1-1,CASSLDGSQGAFF,TGTGCCAGCAGCTTAGACGGAAGTCAGGGTGCTTTCTTT
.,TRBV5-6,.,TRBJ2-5,CASSMEGGTQYF,TGTGCCAGCAGCATGGAAGGGGGGACCCAGTACTTC
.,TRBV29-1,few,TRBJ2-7,CSGGAGVSYEQYF,TGCAGCGGCGGAGCCGGGGTATCCTACGAGCAGTACTTC
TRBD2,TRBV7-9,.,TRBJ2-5,CASSLATSGRAETQYF,TGTGCCAGCAGCTTAGCGACTAGCGGGAGGGCGGAGACCCAGTACTTC
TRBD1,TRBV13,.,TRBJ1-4,CASSFGARGRGEKLFF,TGTGCCAGCAGCTTTGGGGCGAGGGGGCGTGGTGAAAAACTGTTTTTT
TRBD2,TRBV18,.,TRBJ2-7,CASSPTSGSEQYF,TGTGCCAGCTCACCTACTAGCGGGAGCGAGCAGTACTTC
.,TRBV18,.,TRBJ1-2,CASSPGGYGYTF,TGTGCCAGCTCACCGGGGGGATATGGCTACACCTTC
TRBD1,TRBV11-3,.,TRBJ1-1,CASSRGQGTGNTEAFF,TGTGCCAGCAGCCGTGGACAGGGGACCGGCAACACTGAAGCTTTCTTT
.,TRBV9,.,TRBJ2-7,CASSVGSEGARIAQYF,TGTGCCAGCAGCGTAGGGAGCGAAGGGGCTAGAATCGCGCAGTACTTC
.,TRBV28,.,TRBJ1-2,CASSLRANYGYTF,TGTGCCAGCAGTTTACGAGCTAACTATGGCTACACCTTC
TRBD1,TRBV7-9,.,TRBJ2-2,CASRGWGTGVAGELFF,TGTGCCAGCAGAGGATGGGGGACAGGAGTCGCCGGGGAGCTGTTTTTT
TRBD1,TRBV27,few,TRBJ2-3,CASSPRTGSTDTQYF,TGTGCCAGCAGTCCGAGGACAGGGAGCACAGATACGCAGTATTTT
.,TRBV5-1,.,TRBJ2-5,CASSLGQEETQYF,TGCGCCAGCAGCTTGGGGCAGGAAGAGACCCAGTACTTC
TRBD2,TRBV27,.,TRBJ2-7,CASSPGGVYEQYF,TGTGCCAGCAGTCCGGGGGGGGTTTACGAGCAGTACTTC
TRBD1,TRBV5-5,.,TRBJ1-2,CASSFTGAGGYTF,TGTGCCAGCAGCTTCACAGGGGCCGGTGGCTACACCTTC
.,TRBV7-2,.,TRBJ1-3,CASSLGSTGNTIYF,TGTGCCAGCAGCTTGGGCAGCACTGGAAACACCATATATTTT
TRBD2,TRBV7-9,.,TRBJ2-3,CASSLIRTSGSRTDTQYF,TGTGCCAGCAGCTTAATCCGGACTAGCGGGAGTAGAACAGATACGCAGTATTTT
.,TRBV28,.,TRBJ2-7,CASSTPGIAHEQYF,TGTGCCAGCAGCACCCCAGGGATCGCCCACGAGCAGTACTTC
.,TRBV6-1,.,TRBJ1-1,CASRNTEGPEAFF,TGTGCCAGCCGTAATACGGAGGGCCCTGAAGCTTTCTTT
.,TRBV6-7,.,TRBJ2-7,CASSYSRGLAGGNYEQYF,TGTGCCAGCAGTTACTCGAGGGGGCTAGCGGGCGGCAACTACGAGCAGTACTTC
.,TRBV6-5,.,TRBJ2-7,CASRYAELSYEQYF,TGTGCCAGCAGGTACGCGGAACTATCCTACGAGCAGTACTTC
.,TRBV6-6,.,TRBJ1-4,CASRGVGVGEKLFF,TGTGCCAGCAGGGGTGTAGGGGTGGGTGAAAAACTGTTTTTT
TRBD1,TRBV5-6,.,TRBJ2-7,CASSPGQGGYEQYF,TGTGCCAGCAGCCCCGGACAGGGGGGATACGAGCAGTACTTC
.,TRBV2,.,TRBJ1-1,CASSEYLNTEAFF,TGTGCCAGCAGTGAATACTTGAACACTGAAGCTTTCTTT
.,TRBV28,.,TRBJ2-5,CASSPISEIWEETQYF,TGTGCCAGCAGTCCAATCAGCGAGATTTGGGAAGAGACCCAGTACTTC
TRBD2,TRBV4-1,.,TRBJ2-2,CASSHLRTSGRGTGELFF,TGCGCCAGCAGCCACCTCAGGACTAGCGGGAGAGGCACCGGGGAGCTGTTTTTT
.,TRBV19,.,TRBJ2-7,CASSIIVGESYEQYF,TGTGCCAGTAGTATAATTGTGGGAGAGAGCTACGAGCAGTACTTC
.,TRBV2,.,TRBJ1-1,CASSLQGSEAFF,TGTGCCAGCAGTTTACAGGGATCCGAAGCTTTCTTT
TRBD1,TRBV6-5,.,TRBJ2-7,CASSRPGTGSEQYF,TGTGCCAGCAGCCGCCCAGGGACAGGGTCCGAGCAGTACTTC
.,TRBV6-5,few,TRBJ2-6,CASSYWGGSGANVLTF,TGTGCCAGCAGTTACTGGGGAGGCTCTGGGGCCAACGTCCTGACTTTC
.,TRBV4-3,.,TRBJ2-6,CASSPAPTGAGANVLTF,TGCGCCAGCAGCCCGGCCCCCACAGGTGCTGGGGCCAACGTCCTGACTTTC
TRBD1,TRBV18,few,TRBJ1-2,CASSPSSGTEYGYTF,TGTGCCAGCTCACCCTCTTCCGGGACAGAGTATGGCTACACCTTC
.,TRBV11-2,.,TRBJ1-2,CASSLAGAANYGYTF,TGTGCCAGCAGCTTAGCAGGGGCGGCTAACTATGGCTACACCTTC
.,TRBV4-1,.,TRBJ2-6,CASSQDRRQVGRANGLTF,TGCGCCAGCAGCCAAGATAGACGACAGGTTGGGCGGGCCAACGGCCTGACTTTC
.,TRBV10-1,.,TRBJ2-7,CASSNRLDGYF,TGCGCCAGCAGTAACCGACTAGACGGGTACTTC